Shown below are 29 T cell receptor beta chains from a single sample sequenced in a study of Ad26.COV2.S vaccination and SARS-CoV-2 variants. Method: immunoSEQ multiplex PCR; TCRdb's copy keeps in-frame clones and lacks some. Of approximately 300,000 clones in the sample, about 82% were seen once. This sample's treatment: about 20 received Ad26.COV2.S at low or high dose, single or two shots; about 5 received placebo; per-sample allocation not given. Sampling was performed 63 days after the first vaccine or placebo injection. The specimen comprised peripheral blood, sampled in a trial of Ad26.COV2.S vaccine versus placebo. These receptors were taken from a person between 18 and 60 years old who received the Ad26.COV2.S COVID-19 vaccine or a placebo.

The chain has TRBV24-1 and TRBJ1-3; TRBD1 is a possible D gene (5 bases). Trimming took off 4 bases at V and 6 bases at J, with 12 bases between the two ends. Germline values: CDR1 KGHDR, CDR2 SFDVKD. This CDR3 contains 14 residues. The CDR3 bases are TGTGCCACCAGTGACTCAGGGACCTCAAACACCATATATTTT. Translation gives CATSDSGTSNTIYF.

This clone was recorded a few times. This chain's CDR3 is CATSDLGTHSYEQYF. CDR3 bases: TGTGCCACCAGTGATTTGGGGACACATTCCTACGAGCAGTACTTC. J is TRBJ2-7 and V is TRBV24-1; a possible D gene is TRBD1 (6 bases). CDR1 is KGHDR and CDR2 is SFDVKD in the germline V gene. The CDR3 spans 15 residues. The germline V and J ends were trimmed by 0 bases and 1 base, with 9 bases remaining between them.

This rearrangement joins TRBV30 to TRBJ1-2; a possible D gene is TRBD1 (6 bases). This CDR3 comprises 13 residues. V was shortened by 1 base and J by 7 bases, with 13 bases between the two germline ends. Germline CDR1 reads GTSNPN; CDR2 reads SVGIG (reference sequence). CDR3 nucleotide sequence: TGTGCCTGGAGTGCCGGGGGGGCGAGTGGCTACACCTTC. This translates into CAWSAGGASGYTF.

The CDR3 loop reads CASRVAGGPRETQYF. CDR3 DNA: TGTGCCAGCAGAGTAGCGGGGGGGCCTCGAGAGACCCAGTACTTC. The chain links TRBV3-1 (or the pseudogene TRBV3-2) to TRBJ2-5, with 11 positions matching TRBD2. J gave up 4 bases and V 6 bases, and 7 bases lay outside the gene matches. Germline CDR1 is LGHDT and CDR2 is YNNKEL (reference sequence). The CDR3 loop spans 15 amino acids.

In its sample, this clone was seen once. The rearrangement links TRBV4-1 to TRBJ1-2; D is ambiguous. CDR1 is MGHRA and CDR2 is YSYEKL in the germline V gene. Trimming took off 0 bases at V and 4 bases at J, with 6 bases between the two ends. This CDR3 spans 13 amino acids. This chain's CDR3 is CASSQEGIYGYTF. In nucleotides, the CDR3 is TGCGCCAGCAGCCAAGAGGGGATCTATGGCTACACCTTC.

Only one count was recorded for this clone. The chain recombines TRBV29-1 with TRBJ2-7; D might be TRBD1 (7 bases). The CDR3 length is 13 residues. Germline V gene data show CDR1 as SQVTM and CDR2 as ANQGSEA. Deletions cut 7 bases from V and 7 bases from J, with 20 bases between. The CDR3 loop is CSADRGPGGEQYF. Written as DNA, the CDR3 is TGCAGCGCAGACCGGGGGCCAGGGGGAGAGCAGTACTTC.

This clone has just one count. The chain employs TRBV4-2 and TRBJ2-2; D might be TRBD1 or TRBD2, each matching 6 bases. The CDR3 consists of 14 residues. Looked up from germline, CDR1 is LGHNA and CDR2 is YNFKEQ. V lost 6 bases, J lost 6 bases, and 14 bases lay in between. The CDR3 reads CASRTRGASGELFF. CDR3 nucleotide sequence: TGTGCCAGCAGGACGAGGGGGGCTTCCGGGGAGCTGTTTTTT.

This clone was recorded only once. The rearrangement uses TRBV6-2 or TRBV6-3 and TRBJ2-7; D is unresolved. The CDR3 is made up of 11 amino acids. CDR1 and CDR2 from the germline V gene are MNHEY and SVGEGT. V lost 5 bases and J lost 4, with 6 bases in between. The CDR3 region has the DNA TGTGCCAGCAGTGATTTTTACGAGCAGTACTTC. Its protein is CASSDFYEQYF.

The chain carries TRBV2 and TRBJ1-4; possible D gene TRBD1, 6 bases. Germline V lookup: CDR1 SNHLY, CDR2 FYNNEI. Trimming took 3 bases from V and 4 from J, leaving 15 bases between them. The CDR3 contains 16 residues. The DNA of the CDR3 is TGTGCCAGCAGTGATCCCATCAGGGGACGTAATGAAAAACTGTTTTTT. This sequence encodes CASSDPIRGRNEKLFF.

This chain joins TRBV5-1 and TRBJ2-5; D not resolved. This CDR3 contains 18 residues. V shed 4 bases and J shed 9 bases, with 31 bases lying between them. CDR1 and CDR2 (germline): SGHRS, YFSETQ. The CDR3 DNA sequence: TGCGCCAGCAGCATCATACCGGGCTCGTATCCCGCGGTTATGGCCCAGTACTTC. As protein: CASSIIPGSYPAVMAQYF.

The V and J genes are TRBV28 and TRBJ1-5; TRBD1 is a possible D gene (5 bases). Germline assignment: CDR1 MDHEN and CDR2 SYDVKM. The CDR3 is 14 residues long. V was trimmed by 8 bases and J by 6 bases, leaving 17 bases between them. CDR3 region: CASAGGGRFQPQHF. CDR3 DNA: TGTGCCAGCGCGGGCGGGGGTCGGTTTCAGCCCCAGCATTTT.

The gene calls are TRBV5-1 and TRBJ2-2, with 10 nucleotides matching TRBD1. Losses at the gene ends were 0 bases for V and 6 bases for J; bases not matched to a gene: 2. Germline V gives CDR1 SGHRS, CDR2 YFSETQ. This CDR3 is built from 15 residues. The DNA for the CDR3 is TGCGCCAGCAGCTTGGCGGACAGGGGGTCCGGGGAGCTGTTTTTT. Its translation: CASSLADRGSGELFF. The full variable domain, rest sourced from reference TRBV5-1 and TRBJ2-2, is KAGVTQTPRYLIKTRGQQVTLSCSPISGHRSVSWYQQTPGQGLQFLFEYFSETQRNKGNFPGRFSGRQFSNSRSEMNVSTLELGDSALYLCASSLADRGSGELFFGEGSRLTVL.

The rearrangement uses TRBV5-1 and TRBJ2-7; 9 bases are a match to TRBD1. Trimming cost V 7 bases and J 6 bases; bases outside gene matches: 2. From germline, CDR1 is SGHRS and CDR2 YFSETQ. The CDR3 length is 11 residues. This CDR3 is CASGTGLEQYF. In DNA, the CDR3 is TGCGCCAGCGGGACAGGGCTCGAGCAGTACTTC.

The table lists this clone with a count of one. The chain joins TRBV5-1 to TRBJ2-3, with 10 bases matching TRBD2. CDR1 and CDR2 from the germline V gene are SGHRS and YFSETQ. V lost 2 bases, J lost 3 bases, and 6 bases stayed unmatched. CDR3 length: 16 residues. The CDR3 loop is CASSFRASGGTDTQYF. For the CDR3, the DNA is TGCGCCAGCAGCTTTAGGGCTAGCGGGGGAACAGATACGCAGTATTTT.

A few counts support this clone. CDR3 nucleotide sequence: TGCGCCAGCAGCTCCCTCCCGGGGCCTCAGGCGGAGGATGGCTACACCTTC. Its translation is CASSSLPGPQAEDGYTF. The gene calls are TRBV5-1 and TRBJ1-2; D is perhaps TRBD1 (5 bases). V shed 3 bases and J shed 6 bases, with 24 bases lying between them. This CDR3 region has 17 residues. The germline gives CDR1 SGHRS, CDR2 YFSETQ.

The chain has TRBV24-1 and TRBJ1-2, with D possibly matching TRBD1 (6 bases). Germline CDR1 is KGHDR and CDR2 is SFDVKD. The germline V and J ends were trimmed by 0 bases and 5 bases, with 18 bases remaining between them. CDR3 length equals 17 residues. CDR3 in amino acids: CATSDLHWGALFYGYTF. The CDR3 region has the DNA TGTGCCACCAGTGATTTGCACTGGGGGGCGCTTTTTTATGGCTACACCTTC.

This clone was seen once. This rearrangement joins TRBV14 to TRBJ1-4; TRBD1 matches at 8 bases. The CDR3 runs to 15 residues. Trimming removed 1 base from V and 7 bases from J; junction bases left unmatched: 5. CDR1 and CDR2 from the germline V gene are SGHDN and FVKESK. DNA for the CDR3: TGTGCCAGCAGCCAAGGGACAGGGCGAAGTGAAAAACTGTTTTTT. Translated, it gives CASSQGTGRSEKLFF.

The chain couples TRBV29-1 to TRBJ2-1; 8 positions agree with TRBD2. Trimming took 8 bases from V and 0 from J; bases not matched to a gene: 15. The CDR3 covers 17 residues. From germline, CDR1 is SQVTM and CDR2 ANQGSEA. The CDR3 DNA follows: TGCAGCATAATCGGTCTAGCGGGCCTGAGCTCCTACAATGAGCAGTTCTTC. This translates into CSIIGLAGLSSYNEQFF.

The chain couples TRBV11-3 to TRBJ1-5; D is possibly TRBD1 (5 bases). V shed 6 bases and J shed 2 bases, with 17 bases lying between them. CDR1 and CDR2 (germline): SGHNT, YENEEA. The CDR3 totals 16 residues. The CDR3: CASRVLRGEGNQPQHF. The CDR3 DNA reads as TGTGCCAGCAGGGTTTTGAGGGGAGAAGGCAATCAGCCCCAGCATTTT.

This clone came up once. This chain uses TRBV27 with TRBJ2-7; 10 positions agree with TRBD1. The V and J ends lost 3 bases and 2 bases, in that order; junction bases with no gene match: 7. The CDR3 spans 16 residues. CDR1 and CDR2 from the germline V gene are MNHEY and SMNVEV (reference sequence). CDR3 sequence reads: CASSLTVGTGAYEQYF. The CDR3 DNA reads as TGTGCCAGCAGTTTGACGGTGGGGACAGGGGCCTACGAGCAGTACTTC.

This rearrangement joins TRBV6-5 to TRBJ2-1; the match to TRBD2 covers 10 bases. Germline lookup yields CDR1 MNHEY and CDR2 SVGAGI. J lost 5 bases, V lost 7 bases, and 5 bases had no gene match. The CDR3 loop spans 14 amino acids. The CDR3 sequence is CASIRTSGNNEQFF. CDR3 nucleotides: TGTGCCAGCATAAGGACTAGCGGCAACAATGAGCAGTTCTTC.

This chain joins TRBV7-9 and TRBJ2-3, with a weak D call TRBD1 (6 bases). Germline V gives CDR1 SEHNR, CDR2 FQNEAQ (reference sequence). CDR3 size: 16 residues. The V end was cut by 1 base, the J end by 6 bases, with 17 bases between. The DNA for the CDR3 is TGTGCCAGCAGCTTAGTAGGTGGGGGCGCAAGGGATACGCAGTATTTT. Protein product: CASSLVGGGARDTQYF.

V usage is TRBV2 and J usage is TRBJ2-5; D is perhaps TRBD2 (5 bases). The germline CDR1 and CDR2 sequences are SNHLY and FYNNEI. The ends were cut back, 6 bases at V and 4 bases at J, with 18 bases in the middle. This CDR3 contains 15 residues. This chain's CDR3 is CASSELGGSRETQYF. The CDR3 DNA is TGTGCCAGCAGCGAACTTGGTGGGAGCCGAGAGACCCAGTACTTC.

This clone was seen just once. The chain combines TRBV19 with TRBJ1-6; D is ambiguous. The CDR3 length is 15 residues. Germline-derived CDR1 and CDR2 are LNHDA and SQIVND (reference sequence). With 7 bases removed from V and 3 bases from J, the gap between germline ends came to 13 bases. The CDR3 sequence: CASTEGIHYNSPLHF. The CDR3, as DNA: TGTGCCAGTACAGAAGGGATTCACTATAATTCACCCCTCCACTTT.

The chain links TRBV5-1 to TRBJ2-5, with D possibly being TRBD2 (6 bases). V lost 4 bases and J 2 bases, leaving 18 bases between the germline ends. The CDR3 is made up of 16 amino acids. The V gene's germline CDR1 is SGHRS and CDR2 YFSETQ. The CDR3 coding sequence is TGCGCCAGCAGCCCATTACTAGCAGAGGGACAAGAGACCCAGTACTTC. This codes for CASSPLLAEGQETQYF.

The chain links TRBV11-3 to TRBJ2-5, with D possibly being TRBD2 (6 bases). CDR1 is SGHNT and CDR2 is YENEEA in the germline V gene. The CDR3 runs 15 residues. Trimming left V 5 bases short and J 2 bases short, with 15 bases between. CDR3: CASSTRGSGQETQYF. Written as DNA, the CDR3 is TGTGCCAGCAGCACCCGGGGTAGCGGACAAGAGACCCAGTACTTC.

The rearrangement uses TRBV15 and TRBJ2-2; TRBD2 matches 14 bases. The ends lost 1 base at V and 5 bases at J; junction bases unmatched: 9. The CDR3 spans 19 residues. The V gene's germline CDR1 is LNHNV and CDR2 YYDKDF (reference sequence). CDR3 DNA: TGTGCCACCAGCAGAGGCCCCGGGACTAGCGGGGGTTCAACCGGGGAGCTGTTTTTT. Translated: CATSRGPGTSGGSTGELFF.

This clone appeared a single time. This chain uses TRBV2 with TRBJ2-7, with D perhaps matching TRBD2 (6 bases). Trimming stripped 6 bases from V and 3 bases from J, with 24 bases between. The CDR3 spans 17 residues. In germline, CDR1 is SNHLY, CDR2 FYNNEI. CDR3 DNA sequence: TGTGCCAGCAGCGGAAGTCCGGGACCGGGGGTAGTCTACGAGCAGTACTTC. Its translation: CASSGSPGPGVVYEQYF.

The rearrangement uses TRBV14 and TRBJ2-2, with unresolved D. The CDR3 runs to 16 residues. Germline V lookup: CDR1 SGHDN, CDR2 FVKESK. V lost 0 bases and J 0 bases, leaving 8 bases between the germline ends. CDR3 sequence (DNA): TGTGCCAGCAGCCAAGACCGGGTATCGAACACCGGGGAGCTGTTTTTT. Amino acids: CASSQDRVSNTGELFF.